This TCR beta chain came from a study of blood T cell repertoires in COVID-19. Using immunoSEQ multiplex PCR, the repertoire was profiled, and TCRdb retains in-frame clones only, with some absent. Among 250,000 or so clones listed, 75% to 90% were seen once. The specimen sequenced was peripheral blood. The sequence was collected from a woman between 40 and 55 years old who had recovered from COVID-19.

The CDR3 sequence is CASMSSTGRTDTQYF. The CDR3 nucleotides are TGTGCCAGCATGAGTTCGACAGGGAGGACAGATACGCAGTATTTT. This rearrangement joins TRBV6-5 to TRBJ2-3; possibly TRBD1 for D (7 bases). CDR1 and CDR2 (germline): MNHEY, SVGAGI. The CDR3 sequence is 15 residues long. V lost 7 bases and J 3 bases, leaving 17 bases between the germline ends.